The entry below gives a single T cell receptor (beta chain) sequence along with its context. Clinical history reported by participants formed the basis on which cohorts were assigned. Cohort 3 recovery required two negative PCRs, clearance, or symptom resolution. The sample is drawn from a study of blood T cell repertoires in COVID-19. Some clones are missing from TCRdb's copy, which holds only in-frame ones; the method was immunoSEQ multiplex PCR. Among about 330,000 clones listed, more than 85% were seen once. The CDR3 sequence is 16 residues long. The V gene end was trimmed by 0 bases and the J gene end by 6 bases; junction bases not matched to a gene: 10. Germline V gene lookup returns CDR1 SGDLS and CDR2 YYNGEE.

The receptor's source is a woman under 40 who had recovered from COVID-19. Sequenced input: PBMCs or T cells enriched from blood (not recorded which). The chain uses TRBV9 and TRBJ2-7; TRBD2 matches 9 bases. CDR3 coding DNA: TGTGCCAGCAGCGTAGAGGCGGGGGGGCCATTGGCCGAGCAGTACTTC. Translation gives CASSVEAGGPLAEQYF. The variable domain in full, with the rest retrieved from reference TRBV9 and TRBJ2-7, is DSGVTQTPKHLITATGQRVTLRCSPRSGDLSVYWYQQSLDQGLQFLIQYYNGEERAKGNILERFSAQQFPDLHSELNLSSLELGDSALYFCASSVEAGGPLAEQYFGPGTRLTVT.